A selection of T cell receptor beta chains follows, all from one sample in a study of T cells in Graves' hyperthyroidism and ophthalmopathy. TCRdb reprocessed the multiplex PCR reads with MiXCR, giving one entry per CDR3 protein. The sample carries approximately 870,000 distinct CDR3 sequences, around 39% recorded once. Sequencing used blood. The receptors derive from a man in his late teens or twenties with Graves' hyperthyroidism. Each CDR3 is given with its conserved first and last residue. The D gene is left open where the match is weak. A clone size is listed for some rows: how often the clone was seen (once, few, many), or a class if it is expanded.

v_call	clone_size	d_call	j_call	cdr3_aa	cdr3_nt
TRBV10-3	few	TRBD1	TRBJ1-5	CASSYFLGQGMDSNQPQHF	TGTGCCAGCAGTTACTTCTTGGGACAGGGGATGGATAGCAATCAGCCCCAGCATTTT
TRBV7-9	many	.	TRBJ2-2	CASSLTLGGELFF	TGTGCCAGCAGTCTTACGCTGGGCGGGGAGCTGTTTTTT
TRBV29-1	.	TRBD1	TRBJ1-2	CSAWDSTNYGYTF	TGCAGCGCCTGGGACAGTACTAACTATGGCTACACCTTC
TRBV29-1	many	.	TRBJ2-6	CSVVESGANVLTF	TGCAGCGTGGTTGAGTCTGGGGCCAACGTCCTGACTTTC
TRBV19	.	TRBD1	TRBJ2-2	CASSIDLGQGSTGELFF	TGTGCCAGTAGTATAGATCTTGGACAGGGCAGCACCGGGGAGCTGTTTTTT
TRBV12-5	many	.	TRBJ2-7	CASGLQRAYEQYF	TGTGCTAGTGGTCTCCAGCGTGCCTACGAGCAGTACTTC
TRBV29-1	many	TRBD1	TRBJ1-1	CSARTGQGEAFF	TGCAGCGCTCGGACAGGGCAAGGTGAAGCTTTCTTT
TRBV10-2	many	.	TRBJ2-7	CASSEFAQGPYEQYF	TGCGCCAGCAGTGAGTTTGCGCAGGGCCCCTACGAGCAGTACTTC
TRBV29-1	many	.	TRBJ2-5	CSVVPERRLNLQETQYF	TGCAGCGTTGTTCCGGAGCGGCGGCTCAACCTCCAAGAGACCCAGTACTTC
TRBV29-1	many	.	TRBJ1-2	CSVESRDYGYTF	TGCAGCGTTGAATCCAGGGACTATGGCTACACCTTC
TRBV25-1	many	TRBD2	TRBJ2-2	CASSESSATSGRGDTGELFF	TGTGCCAGCAGTGAATCTTCCGCGACTAGCGGGCGGGGAGACACCGGGGAGCTGTTTTTT
TRBV7-9	.	.	TRBJ2-7	CASSLSEVPYEQYF	TGTGCCAGCAGCTTGAGCGAGGTTCCCTACGAGCAGTACTTC
TRBV10-3	.	TRBD2	TRBJ2-2	CASSSTPSGTGVELFF	TGTGCCAGCAGTTCAACCCCTAGCGGGACGGGCGTGGAGCTGTTTTTT
TRBV7-2	.	.	TRBJ1-1	CASRLSEGPGASF	TGTGCCAGCAGGCTCTCGGAGGGGCCGGGGGCTTCCTTT
TRBV14	many	.	TRBJ2-5	CASSQDGGSETQYF	TGTGCCAGCAGCCAAGATGGAGGGAGCGAGACCCAGTACTTC
TRBV20-1	many	.	TRBJ1-2	CSARDPAGRGYTF	TGCAGTGCTAGAGACCCGGCGGGCCGTGGCTACACCTTC
TRBV29-1	many	.	TRBJ1-1	CSVESSGWDTEAFF	TGCAGCGTTGAGTCGAGTGGCTGGGACACTGAAGCTTTCTTT
TRBV7-2	once	.	TRBJ2-7	CASSRPSNEQYF	TGTGCCAGCAGTAGACCTTCCAATGAGCAGTACTTC
TRBV2	.	TRBD2	TRBJ2-7	CASSYSETSGPYEQYF	TGTGCCAGCAGTTATTCAGAGACTAGCGGACCCTACGAGCAGTACTTC
TRBV20-1	.	.	TRBJ2-2	CSASQEAGTGELFF	TGCAGTGCTAGTCAGGAGGCGGGCACCGGGGAGCTGTTTTTT
TRBV2	.	.	TRBJ1-2	CASRSYGGDYGYTF	TGTGCCAGCAGATCATACGGGGGGGACTATGGCTACACCTTC